Below are 32 T cell receptor beta chains sequenced from a single sample in a study of regulatory T cells in long-lasting Graves disease. Time point reported: newly diagnosed GD, antithyroid drugs for less than 3 months. Making the TCR library involved RNA that had been extracted from PBMCs. With iRepertoire HTBI primers and Arm-PCR of CDR3 regions, TCR beta libraries were built. TCRdb re-called the multiplex PCR reads through MiXCR, storing one row per CDR3 protein. The repertoire consists of 200,000 to 250,000 distinct CDR3 sequences, with approximately 18% occurring once and the leading ten covering about an eighth. These data were likewise used in another study, on T cells in Graves' hyperthyroidism and ophthalmopathy.

The sequencing used peripheral blood mononuclear cells (PBMCs), collected at new diagnosis, from a patient treated with antithyroid drugs. The source is a woman aged 25 to 39 with Graves disease.

V is TRBV16 and J is TRBJ2-5, with TRBD2 matching 9 bases. CDR3 size: 15 residues. V was clipped by 4 bases and J by 3 bases; unmatched bases: 6. Germline CDR1 and CDR2: KGHSY and FQNENV. The CDR3 DNA sequence: TGTGCCAGCAGCCGGCGGGGGGGTTATGAAGAGACCCAGTACTTC. Its translation is CASSRRGGYEETQYF.

The CDR3 DNA reads as TGTGCCAGTCACAGGGGGGCCTACGAGCAGTACTTC. Its protein is CASHRGAYEQYF. This chain joins TRBV6-2 or TRBV6-3 and TRBJ2-7; TRBD1 matches at 8 bases. The V and J ends lost 9 bases and 2 bases, in that order; junction bases with no gene match: 3. Germline CDR1 and CDR2: MNHEY and SVGEGT. This CDR3 spans 12 amino acids.

On this clonotype itself: This sequence may be a read error, since a much larger clone differs from it by one base. The genes are TRBV6-1 and TRBJ1-2; D unclear. Looked up from germline, CDR1 is MNHNS and CDR2 is SASEGT. The CDR3 covers 15 residues. The CDR3 DNA is TGTGCCAGGAGTGAACTGGGAAGAGGTAACTATGGCTACACCTTC. Protein: CARSELGRGNYGYTF.

This clonotype occurred many times. The genes are TRBV2 and TRBJ1-4, with D maybe TRBD1 (6 bases). This CDR3 comprises 13 residues. The germline V gene has CDR1 SNHLY and CDR2 FYNNEI. V lost 6 bases, J lost 5 bases, and 10 bases lay in between. CDR3 residues: CASRPQGNEKLFF. Here the CDR3 DNA reads TGTGCCAGCAGGCCACAGGGAAATGAAAAACTGTTTTTT. The full variable domain, in which reference TRBV2 and TRBJ1-4 provide the parts outside the CDR3, is EPEVTQTPSHQVTQMGQEVILRCVPISNHLYFYWYRQILGQKVEFLVSFYNNEISEKSEIFDDQFSVERPDGSNFTLKIRSTKLEDSAMYFCASRPQGNEKLFFGSGTQLSVL.

There are many counts of this clonotype. The chain couples TRBV15 to TRBJ2-1; D is perhaps TRBD1 or TRBD2 (5 bases each). The CDR3 has 12 residues. Trimming shortened V by 5 bases and J by 12 bases, and 14 bases separated the two germline ends. CDR1 is LNHNV, CDR2 YYDKDF, per germline (reference sequence). CDR3: CATSRPGGGQFF. CDR3 DNA sequence: TGTGCCACCAGCCGCCCGGGTGGGGGGCAGTTCTTC. Combining the CDR3 with reference TRBV15 and TRBJ2-1 gives the whole variable domain DAMVIQNPRYQVTQFGKPVTLSCSQTLNHNVMYWYQQKSSQAPKLLFHYYDKDFNNEADTPDNFQSRRPNTSFCFLDIRSPGLGDTAMYLCATSRPGGGQFFGPGTRLTVL.

Ten or more counts support this clonotype. The chain employs TRBV28 and TRBJ1-3; tentative D call: TRBD1 (5 bases). CDR3 length: 16 amino acids. The V end lost 5 bases, the J end lost 8 bases, and 22 bases lay between the germline ends. Germline-derived CDR1 and CDR2 are MDHEN and SYDVKM. CDR3 coding DNA: TGTGCCAGCAGTCCCCGGCAGGGAAGGGGTTTGCACACCATATATTTT. Its protein product is CASSPRQGRGLHTIYF. The whole variable domain, filled in from reference TRBV28 and TRBJ1-3, reads DVKVTQSSRYLVKRTGEKVFLECVQDMDHENMFWYRQDPGLGLRLIYFSYDVKMKEKGDIPEGYSVSREKKERFSLILESASTNQTSMYLCASSPRQGRGLHTIYFGEGSWLTVV.

This clonotype occurred many times. The chain has TRBV30 and TRBJ2-1; 12 bases align to TRBD2. Germline loops: CDR1 GTSNPN, CDR2 SVGIG (reference sequence). The junction had 6 bases not matched to a gene; V was cut back by 1 base and J by 5 bases. This CDR3 contains 16 residues. The CDR3 protein is CAWSASGGAEDNEQFF. The DNA of the CDR3 is TGTGCCTGGAGTGCTAGCGGGGGGGCTGAAGACAATGAGCAGTTCTTC.

This clonotype was seen a few times. The chain has TRBV3-1 and TRBJ2-7, with D possibly being TRBD1 (7 bases). The CDR3 contains 11 residues. V dropped 8 bases and J dropped 6 bases, with 11 bases sitting between them. Germline CDR1 and CDR2: LGHDT and YNNKEL (reference sequence). DNA of the CDR3: TGTGCCAGCGGTCAGGGGGGCGAGCAGTACTTC. As protein: CASGQGGEQYF.

The V gene is TRBV28, the J gene TRBJ1-6, with a weak D call TRBD1 (5 bases). Trimming took 6 bases from V and 10 from J, leaving 10 bases between them. The CDR3 contains 12 residues. Germline V lookup: CDR1 MDHEN, CDR2 SYDVKM. CDR3 amino acids: CASSRDGSPLHF. CDR3 in DNA: TGTGCCAGCAGCCGGGACGGATCACCCCTCCACTTT.

In regard to this clonotype: It differs at one base from a far larger clone, so likely a read error. The chain links TRBV28 to TRBJ1-1; D is unresolved. Trimming pared 3 bases from V and 3 bases from J, leaving 5 bases between. Germline CDR1 and CDR2: MDHEN and SYDVKM. This CDR3 comprises 12 residues. The DNA of the CDR3 is TGTGCCAGCAGTTTTTGGGACACTGAAGCTTTCTTT. This translates into CASSFWDTEAFF.

The V gene is TRBV6-5, the J gene TRBJ1-2, with D possibly TRBD1 on 5 matching bases. Between the trimmed V and J ends, which lost 2 bases and 1 base, there was a span of 8 bases. CDR1 and CDR2 from the germline V gene are MNHEY and SVGAGI. The CDR3 runs to 14 residues. The chain's CDR3 is CASSYGDGNYGYTF. In DNA form, the CDR3 reads TGTGCCAGCAGTTACGGGGACGGTAACTATGGCTACACCTTC.

This clonotype was recorded many times. The rearrangement uses TRBV3-1 and TRBJ2-7; the match to TRBD1 covers 7 bases. J lost 7 bases, V lost 5 bases, and 11 bases had no gene match. CDR1 LGHDT and CDR2 YNNKEL come from the germline V gene (reference sequence). This CDR3 comprises 14 residues. The CDR3 region is CASSNGQVSGEQYF. For the CDR3, the DNA is TGTGCCAGCAGCAACGGACAGGTCTCTGGGGAGCAGTACTTC.

This clonotype was detected many times. The chain couples TRBV2 to TRBJ2-1; unclear D gene. Looked up from germline, CDR1 is SNHLY and CDR2 is FYNNEI. V was cut by 5 bases and J by 7 bases, with 6 bases left in between. This CDR3 has 11 amino acids. Here the CDR3 DNA reads TGTGCCAGCAGTCCTATGAATGAGCAGTTCTTC. It encodes CASSPMNEQFF.

This clonotype was detected ten times or more. This chain connects TRBV5-4 to TRBJ1-6; 11 bases match TRBD1. This CDR3 contains 15 residues. After removal of 5 bases from V and 6 bases from J, the junction contained 4 bases not matched to a gene. CDR1 SGHNT and CDR2 YYREEE come from the germline V gene (reference sequence). CDR3 protein: CASRPDRGRNSPLHF. CDR3 nucleotide sequence: TGTGCCAGCAGACCGGACAGGGGGCGTAATTCACCCCTCCACTTT.

The chain carries TRBV6-2 or TRBV6-3 and TRBJ2-2; D is unclear. CDR3 length: 16 amino acids. Trimming took off 2 bases at V and 1 base at J, with 11 bases between the two ends. In germline, CDR1 is MNHEY, CDR2 SVGEGT. CDR3 nucleotide sequence: TGTGCCAGCAGTTACCCGACGCAGTTGAACACCGGGGAGCTGTTTTTT. Encoded protein: CASSYPTQLNTGELFF.

This clonotype was found many times. This sequence joins TRBV29-1 and TRBJ2-3, with D possibly called TRBD1 or TRBD2 (7 bases each). V was shortened by 6 bases and J by 5 bases, with 21 bases between the two germline ends. The CDR3 has 15 residues. Germline V gene sequence: CDR1 SQVTM, CDR2 ANQGSEA. The CDR3 reads CSVAGATGRGDTQYF. In nucleotides, the CDR3 is TGCAGCGTCGCCGGGGCGACAGGGAGGGGAGATACGCAGTATTTT.

The chain joins TRBV28 to TRBJ2-7, with TRBD2 matching over 7 bases. The end of the DNA aligns better with TRBJ2-3, so the J call may be wrong. The CDR3 has 13 residues. Germline loops: CDR1 MDHEN, CDR2 SYDVKM. CDR3 loop: CASGRGGADTQYF. CDR3 DNA sequence: TGTGCCAGCGGCCGGGGAGGGGCAGATACGCAGTATTTT.

This rearrangement joins TRBV6-1 to TRBJ1-3; D remains unclear. The ends were cut back, 5 bases at V and 4 bases at J, with 6 bases in the middle. In germline, CDR1 is MNHNS, CDR2 SASEGT. This CDR3 region has 12 residues. CDR3 DNA sequence: TGTGCCAGCAGTAAGGGAGGAAACACCATATATTTT. This gives the protein CASSKGGNTIYF.

To note about this clonotype: This is likely an artifact of a read error, given a far larger clone one base away. The chain combines TRBV11-1 with TRBJ2-7, with D perhaps being TRBD1 or TRBD2 (5 bases each). This CDR3 has 15 residues. CDR1 is SGHAT and CDR2 is FQDESV in the germline V gene (reference sequence). The germline V and J ends were trimmed by 0 bases and 4 bases, with 13 bases remaining between them. CDR3 sequence: CASSLAGGAKYEQYF. The CDR3 DNA follows: TGTGCCAGCAGCTTAGCTGGGGGAGCAAAATACGAGCAGTACTTC.

This clonotype was seen repeatedly, ten times or more. The V call is TRBV12-3 or TRBV12-4, the J call TRBJ2-2; the D gene is possibly TRBD2 (7 bases). Trimming stripped 6 bases from V and 8 bases from J, with 19 bases between. This CDR3 is built from 15 residues. CDR3 nucleotides: TGTGCCAGCAGCTTTGTGACGGGGGGCAGGGGGGAGCTGTTTTTT. Protein: CASSFVTGGRGELFF.

J is TRBJ2-3 and V is TRBV5-1; no definite D call. This CDR3 contains 15 residues. The V and J ends lost 0 bases and 1 base respectively, with 9 bases between them. Per germline, CDR1 SGHRS and CDR2 YFSETQ. CDR3 DNA sequence: TGCGCCAGCAGCTTGGGGTTCCTTCGCACAGATACGCAGTATTTT. Its protein product is CASSLGFLRTDTQYF.

Ten or more counts support this clonotype. V is TRBV5-5 and J is TRBJ2-1; D is unclear. The CDR3 sequence is 11 residues long. Germline CDR1 reads SGHKS; CDR2 reads YYEKEE (reference sequence). The V and J ends lost 4 bases and 5 bases respectively, with 4 bases between them. The CDR3 DNA reads as TGTGCCAGCAGCCCTCACAATGAGCAGTTCTTC. The encoded protein is CASSPHNEQFF.

This clonotype has a count of ten or more. Since the CDR3 does not end with the conserved phenylalanine or tryptophan, this likely comes from a read error. CDR3 sequence: CASSATGTGNTEAFL. The CDR3 nucleotides are TGTGCCAGCAGCGCTACCGGGACAGGGAACACTGAAGCTTTCCTT. J is TRBJ1-1 and V is TRBV11-2, with 8 bases identical to TRBD1. The CDR3 spans 15 residues. CDR1 is SGHAT, CDR2 FQNNGV, per germline. Losses at the gene ends were 5 bases for V and 1 base for J; bases not matched to a gene: 6.

This clonotype was picked up many times. The chain uses TRBV20-1 and TRBJ2-6; 7 bases fit TRBD2. The CDR3 loop spans 18 amino acids. The germline V gene has CDR1 DFQATT and CDR2 SNEGSKA (reference sequence). Trimming cost V 1 base and J 2 bases; bases outside gene matches: 11. The DNA for the CDR3 is TGCAGTGCTAGAGTGGCGGGAGCAAGTGGGGCTGGGGCCAACGTCCTGACTTTC. This sequence encodes CSARVAGASGAGANVLTF.

This clonotype has at least ten counts. The chain is built from TRBV28 and TRBJ2-7; TRBD1 or TRBD2 may be the D gene (6 bases each). Trimming pared 6 bases from V and 5 bases from J, leaving 17 bases between. This CDR3 is 14 amino acids long. Germline CDR1 is MDHEN and CDR2 is SYDVKM. In nucleotides, the CDR3 is TGTGCCAGCAGGCGTCTACAGGGACTGCACGAGCAGTACTTC. Its translation is CASRRLQGLHEQYF. Together with reference TRBV28 and TRBJ2-7, the CDR3 gives the full variable domain: DVKVTQSSRYLVKRTGEKVFLECVQDMDHENMFWYRQDPGLGLRLIYFSYDVKMKEKGDIPEGYSVSREKKERFSLILESASTNQTSMYLCASRRLQGLHEQYFGPGTRLTVT.

This clonotype showed up many times. The chain is built from TRBV2 and TRBJ1-2, with TRBD1 matching over 8 bases. V shed 7 bases and J 3 bases; nucleotides not matched to a gene: 1. The CDR3 is 12 residues long. The germline gives CDR1 SNHLY, CDR2 FYNNEI. CDR3 nucleotides: TGTGCCAGCAAGGACAGGGACTATGGCTACACCTTC. Its protein is CASKDRDYGYTF.

This clonotype was detected ten times or more. This chain joins TRBV20-1 and TRBJ2-7, with TRBD1 identical over 8 bases. After removal of 0 bases from V and 0 bases from J, the junction contained 4 bases not matched to a gene. From germline, CDR1 is DFQATT and CDR2 SNEGSKA (reference sequence). The CDR3 sequence is 15 residues long. The CDR3 bases are TGCAGTGCTAGAGAACCGGGACAGGTCTCCTACGAGCAGTACTTC. It codes for CSAREPGQVSYEQYF.

This clonotype was counted at least ten times. V and J are TRBV11-2 and TRBJ2-1; 16 bases align to TRBD2. The CDR3 is made up of 16 amino acids. The V and J ends lost 5 bases and 9 bases, in that order; junction bases with no gene match: 7. In germline, CDR1 is SGHAT, CDR2 FQNNGV. DNA of the CDR3: TGTGCCAGCAGCATCGGGACTAGCGGGGGGGCCGCTGAGCAGTTCTTC. Its translation: CASSIGTSGGAAEQFF.

Of note for this clonotype: A much bigger clone sits one base away, suggesting this may be a read error. The chain employs TRBV18 and TRBJ2-3; maybe TRBD1 (5 bases). The CDR3 loop spans 15 amino acids. Trimming removed 2 bases at V and 6 bases at J, with 15 bases between. CDR1 is KGHSH and CDR2 is LQKENI in the germline V gene. This CDR3 reads CASSPTRVGSDTQYF. The CDR3 nucleotides are TGTGCCAGCTCACCAACCAGGGTGGGCTCCGATACGCAGTATTTT.

At least ten counts were recorded for this clonotype. The chain links TRBV9 to TRBJ2-2, with no clear D. Trimming shortened V by 0 bases and J by 1 base, and 1 base separated the two germline ends. The germline CDR1 and CDR2 sequences are SGDLS and YYNGEE. The CDR3 has 13 residues. CDR3 sequence (DNA): TGTGCCAGCAGCGTAGGGAACACCGGGGAGCTGTTTTTT. Residues: CASSVGNTGELFF.

This clonotype was detected ten times or more. This chain's CDR3 is CASSLPAGGVNEQFF. The DNA for the CDR3 is TGTGCCAGCAGCCTCCCCGCGGGGGGGGTCAATGAGCAGTTCTTC. V and J are TRBV11-2 and TRBJ2-1, with 9 bases aligning to TRBD2. Per the germline V gene, CDR1 is SGHAT and CDR2 is FQNNGV. The CDR3 is 15 amino acids. Germline trimming cut 5 bases from V and 6 bases from J; bases unmatched to any gene: 8.

The chain has TRBV6-2 or TRBV6-3 and TRBJ2-2; a weak D match, TRBD2 (7 bases). From germline, CDR1 is MNHEY and CDR2 SVGEGT. Trimming removed 5 bases at V and 8 bases at J, with 27 bases between. The CDR3 has 18 residues. The CDR3 DNA reads as TGTGCCAGCAGTGCTCCCACGAGGGGGGGGAGGGGGTCGGGGGAGCTGTTTTTT. Its protein is CASSAPTRGGRGSGELFF.